One T cell receptor beta chain is described in this entry. Clones were sequenced by immunoSEQ multiplex PCR, and TCRdb holds only the in-frame ones, with some missing. The sample lists some 340,000 clones, 85% occurring once. The data are from a study of blood T cell repertoires in COVID-19. The CDR3 is 13 amino acids. With 5 bases removed from V and 6 bases from J, the gap between germline ends came to 9 bases. Germline-derived CDR1 and CDR2 are SGDLS and YYNGEE. This clonotype was sampled from a young woman with acute or convalescent COVID-19. The specimen was peripheral blood. The chain links TRBV9 to TRBJ1-6; D possibly corresponds to TRBD1 (5 bases). CDR3: CASSSDSNSPLHF. CDR3 nucleotides: TGTGCCAGCAGTTCCGACAGTAATTCACCCCTCCACTTT. Looking up the rest from reference TRBV9 and TRBJ1-6 gives the full variable domain: DSGVTQTPKHLITATGQRVTLRCSPRSGDLSVYWYQQSLDQGLQFLIQYYNGEERAKGNILERFSAQQFPDLHSELNLSSLELGDSALYFCASSSDSNSPLHFGNGTRLTVT.